The present T cell receptor (beta chain) was sequenced within a study of blood T cell repertoires in COVID-19. Study overall: There were acute and convalescent COVID-19 samples, and they came from the United States, Italy and Spain. The analysed material was cDNA or gDNA that came from T cells, B-cell-depleted T cells, or PBMCs.

How the authors handled the data: The authors estimated nucleated cell counts from reference gene primer amplification. Repertoires were generated with immunoSEQ multiplex PCR, while TCRdb's copy carries only in-frame clones and drops some. V and J calls and clone size are those listed in that table; D and trimming were worked out from the DNA. The sample includes some 70,000 clones, 80% to 90% seen only once; the top ten take approximately 8%. In germline, CDR1 is GTSNPN, CDR2 SVGIG (reference sequence). The V end was cut by 2 bases, the J end by 3 bases, with 14 bases between. The CDR3 consists of 14 residues. In its sample, this clone was seen once.

The origin of this receptor is a man aged 50-59 years with active COVID-19. Sequencing used peripheral blood. V and J are TRBV30 and TRBJ2-7; D is possibly TRBD2 (6 bases). CDR3 sequence reads: CAWSPMGGFYEQYF. CDR3 in DNA: TGTGCCTGGAGTCCAATGGGGGGATTCTACGAGCAGTACTTC.